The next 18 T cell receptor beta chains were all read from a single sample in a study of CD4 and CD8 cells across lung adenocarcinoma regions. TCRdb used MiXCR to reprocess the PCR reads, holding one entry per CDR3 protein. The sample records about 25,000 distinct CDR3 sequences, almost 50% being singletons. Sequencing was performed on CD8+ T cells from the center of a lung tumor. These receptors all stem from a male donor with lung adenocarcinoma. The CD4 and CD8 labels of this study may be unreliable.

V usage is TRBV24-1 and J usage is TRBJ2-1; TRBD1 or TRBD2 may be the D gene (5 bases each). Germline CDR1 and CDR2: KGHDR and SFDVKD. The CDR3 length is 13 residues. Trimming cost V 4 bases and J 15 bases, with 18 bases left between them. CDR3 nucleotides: TGTGCCACCAGTGACCCTGGGACCCCTCGGAGGTTCTTC. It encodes CATSDPGTPRRFF.

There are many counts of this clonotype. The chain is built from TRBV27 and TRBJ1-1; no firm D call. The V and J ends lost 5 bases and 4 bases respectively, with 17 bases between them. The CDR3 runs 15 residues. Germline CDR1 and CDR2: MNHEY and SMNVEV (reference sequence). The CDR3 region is CASSLLGLGGTEAFF. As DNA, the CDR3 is TGTGCCAGCAGTCTCCTAGGATTGGGCGGCACTGAAGCTTTCTTT.

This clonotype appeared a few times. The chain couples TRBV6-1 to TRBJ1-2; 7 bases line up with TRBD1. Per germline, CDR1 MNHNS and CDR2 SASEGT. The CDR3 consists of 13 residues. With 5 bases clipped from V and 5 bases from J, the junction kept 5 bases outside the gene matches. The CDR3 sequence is CASSLTGAYGYTF. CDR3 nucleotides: TGTGCCAGCAGTCTTACAGGGGCATATGGCTACACCTTC.

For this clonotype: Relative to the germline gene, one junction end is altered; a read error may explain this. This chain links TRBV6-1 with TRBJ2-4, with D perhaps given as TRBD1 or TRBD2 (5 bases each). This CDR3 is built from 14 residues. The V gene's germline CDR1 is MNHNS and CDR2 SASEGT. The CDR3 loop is CAGTGLRATNTQYF. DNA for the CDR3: TGTGCCGGCACGGGGCTGAGAGCCACAAACACTCAGTATTTC.

The chain's CDR3 is CASSSGLAGEVGELFF. Written as DNA, the CDR3 is TGTGCCAGCAGCTCCGGACTAGCGGGAGAGGTCGGGGAGCTGTTTTTT. The V call is TRBV5-4, the J call TRBJ2-2; 13 bases fit TRBD2. The CDR3 is made up of 16 amino acids. Germline CDR1 and CDR2: SGHNT and YYREEE (reference sequence). V shed 3 bases and J 7 bases; nucleotides not matched to a gene: 6.

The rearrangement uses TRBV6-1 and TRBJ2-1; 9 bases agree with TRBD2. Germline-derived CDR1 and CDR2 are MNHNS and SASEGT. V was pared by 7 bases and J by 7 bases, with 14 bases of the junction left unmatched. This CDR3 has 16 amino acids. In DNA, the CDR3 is TGTGCCAGCACCCTCACTAGGGCGGGAGGGAAGAATGAGCAGTTCTTC. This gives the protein CASTLTRAGGKNEQFF.

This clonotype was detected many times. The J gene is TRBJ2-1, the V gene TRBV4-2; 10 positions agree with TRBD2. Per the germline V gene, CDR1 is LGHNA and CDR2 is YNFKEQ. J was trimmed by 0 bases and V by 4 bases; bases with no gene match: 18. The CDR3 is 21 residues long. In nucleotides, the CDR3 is TGTGCCAGCAGCCTAAATAGACCCGGGACTAGCGCGTTAAGCTCCTACAATGAGCAGTTCTTC. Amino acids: CASSLNRPGTSALSSYNEQFF.

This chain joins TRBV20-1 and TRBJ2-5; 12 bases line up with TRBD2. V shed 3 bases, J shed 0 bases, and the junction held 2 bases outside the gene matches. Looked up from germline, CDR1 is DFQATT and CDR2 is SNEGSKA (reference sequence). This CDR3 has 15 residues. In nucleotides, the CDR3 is TGCAGTGCTAGCACTAGCGGGAGGTACCAAGAGACCCAGTACTTC. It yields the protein CSASTSGRYQETQYF.

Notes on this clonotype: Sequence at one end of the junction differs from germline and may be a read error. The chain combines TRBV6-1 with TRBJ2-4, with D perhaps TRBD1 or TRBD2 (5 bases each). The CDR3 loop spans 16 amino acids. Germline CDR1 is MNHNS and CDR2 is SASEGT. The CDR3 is CASSEAGLGVENIQYF. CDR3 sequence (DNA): TGTGCCAGCAGTGAAGCGGGGCTGGGGGTCGAAAACATTCAGTATTTC.

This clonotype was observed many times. Here the CDR3 DNA reads TGTGCCAGCAGCCGTTACTCTTACGAGGGCGAAGAGCAGTTCTTC. It codes for CASSRYSYEGEEQFF. V is TRBV14 and J is TRBJ2-1; perhaps TRBD2 as D (5 bases). V lost 4 bases to trimming and J lost 10 bases, with 20 bases between them. The germline V gene has CDR1 SGHDN and CDR2 FVKESK. The CDR3 runs 15 residues.

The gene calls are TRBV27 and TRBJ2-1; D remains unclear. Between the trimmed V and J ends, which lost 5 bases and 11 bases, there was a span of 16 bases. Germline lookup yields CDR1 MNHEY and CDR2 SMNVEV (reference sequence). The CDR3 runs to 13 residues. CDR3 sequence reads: CASSGSAEIKQFF. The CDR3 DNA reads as TGTGCCAGCAGTGGCTCGGCGGAGATAAAGCAGTTCTTC.

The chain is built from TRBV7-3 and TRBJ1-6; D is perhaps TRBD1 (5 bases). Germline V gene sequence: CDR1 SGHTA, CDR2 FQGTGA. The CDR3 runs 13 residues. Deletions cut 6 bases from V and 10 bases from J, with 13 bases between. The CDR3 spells CASSQGTRSPLHF. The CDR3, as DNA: TGTGCCAGCAGTCAGGGAACCCGGTCACCCCTCCACTTT.

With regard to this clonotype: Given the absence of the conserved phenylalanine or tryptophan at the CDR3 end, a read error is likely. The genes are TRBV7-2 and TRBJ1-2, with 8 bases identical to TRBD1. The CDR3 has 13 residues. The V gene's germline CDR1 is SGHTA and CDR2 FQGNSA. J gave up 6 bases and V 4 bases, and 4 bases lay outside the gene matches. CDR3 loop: CASSWDRQNGYTC. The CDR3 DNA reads TGTGCCAGCAGCTGGGACAGGCAAAATGGCTACACCTGC.

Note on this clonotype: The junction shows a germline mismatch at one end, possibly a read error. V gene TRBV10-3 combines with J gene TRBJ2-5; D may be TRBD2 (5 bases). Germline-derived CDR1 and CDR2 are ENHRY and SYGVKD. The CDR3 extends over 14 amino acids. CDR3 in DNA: TGTGCGGGGAAGGAGGTACTAAGCACAGAGACCCAGTATTTC. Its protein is CAGKEVLSTETQYF.

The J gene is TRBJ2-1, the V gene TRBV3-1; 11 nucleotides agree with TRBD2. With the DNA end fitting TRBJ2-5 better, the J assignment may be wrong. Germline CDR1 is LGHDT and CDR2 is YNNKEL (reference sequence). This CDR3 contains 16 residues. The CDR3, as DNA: TGTGCCAGCAGCCAATGGTCTAGCGGGAGGCAAGAGACCCAGTACTTC. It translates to CASSQWSSGRQETQYF.

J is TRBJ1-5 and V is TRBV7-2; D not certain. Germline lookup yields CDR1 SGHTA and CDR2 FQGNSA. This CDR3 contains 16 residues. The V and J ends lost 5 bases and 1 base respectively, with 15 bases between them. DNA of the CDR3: TGTGCCAGCAGCGAGTACGGGGTCGGGAGCAATCAGCCCCAGCATTTT. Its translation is CASSEYGVGSNQPQHF.

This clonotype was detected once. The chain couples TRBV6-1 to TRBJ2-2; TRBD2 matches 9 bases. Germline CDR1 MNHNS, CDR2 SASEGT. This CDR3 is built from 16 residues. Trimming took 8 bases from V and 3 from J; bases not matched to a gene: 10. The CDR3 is CASGGVGGRDTGELFF. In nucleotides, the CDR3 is TGTGCCAGCGGTGGGGTGGGCGGGAGGGACACCGGGGAGCTGTTTTTT.

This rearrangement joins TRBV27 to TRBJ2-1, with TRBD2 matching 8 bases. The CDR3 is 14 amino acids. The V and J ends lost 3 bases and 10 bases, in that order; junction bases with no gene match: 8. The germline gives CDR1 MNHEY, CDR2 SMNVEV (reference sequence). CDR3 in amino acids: CASSFLLTSEEQFF. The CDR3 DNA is TGTGCCAGCAGTTTCCTTCTGACTAGCGAGGAGCAGTTCTTC.